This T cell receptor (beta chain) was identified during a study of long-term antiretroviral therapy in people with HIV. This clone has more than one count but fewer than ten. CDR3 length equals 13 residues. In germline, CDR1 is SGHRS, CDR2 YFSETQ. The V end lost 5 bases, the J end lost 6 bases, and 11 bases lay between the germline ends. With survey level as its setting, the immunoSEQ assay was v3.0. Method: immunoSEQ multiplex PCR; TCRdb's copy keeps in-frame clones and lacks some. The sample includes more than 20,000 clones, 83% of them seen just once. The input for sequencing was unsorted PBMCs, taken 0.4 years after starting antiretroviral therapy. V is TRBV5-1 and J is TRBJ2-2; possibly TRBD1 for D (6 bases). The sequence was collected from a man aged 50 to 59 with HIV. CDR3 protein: CASSTQGSGELFF. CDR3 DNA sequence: TGCGCCAGCAGTACCCAGGGGTCCGGGGAGCTGTTTTTT.